This T cell receptor beta chain was sequenced in a study of T cell responses to AZD1222 COVID-19 vaccine. Findings and limits, study-wide: Nearly half of unique spike-specific TCRs reportedly avoided B.1.351 and B.1.1.7 mutated regions. Spike regions recognized by vaccine-associated CD4 TCRs spanned the protein, led by 160-218 and 743-854. It should be noted that donors were predominantly white British and more often female, and clonal diversity was possibly underestimated.

Sequenced by immunoSEQ multiplex PCR; TCRdb stores in-frame clones only, minus some. Among approximately 150,000 clones listed, about nine tenths were seen once. The table lists this clone with a count of one. The antigen is not known. The CDR3 sequence is 19 residues long. The junction had 21 bases not matched to a gene; V was cut back by 5 bases and J by 9 bases. Germline V CDR1 and CDR2: PRHDT, FYEKMQ (reference sequence). Sequenced material: peripheral blood, taken on day 0 of AZD1222 vaccination. This clonotype was obtained from an adult in good health. The genes are TRBV13 and TRBJ2-2; 10 bases are a match to TRBD1. The CDR3 here is CASSLRTGTGDLKGWELFF. The CDR3 DNA reads as TGTGCCAGCAGCCTCCGGACCGGGACAGGGGATCTAAAAGGTTGGGAGCTGTTTTTT.